Below, 20 T cell receptor beta chains from the same sample are listed, as sequenced in a study of blood T cell repertoires in COVID-19. Libraries were prepared by immunoSEQ multiplex PCR; TCRdb keeps only in-frame clonotypes and omits some of them. The repertoire holds roughly 400,000 clones, roughly nine tenths seen once, with 0.7% to 0.95% in the top ten. The sequencing input was PBMCs or T cells enriched from blood (not recorded which). These TCRs come from a woman aged 40 to 50 who had been exposed to COVID-19.

This clone occurred once. The genes are TRBV5-6 and TRBJ2-3; 9 bases are shared with TRBD1. The CDR3 is made up of 16 amino acids. The junction had 5 bases not matched to a gene; V was cut back by 1 base and J by 2 bases. From germline, CDR1 is SGHDT and CDR2 YYEEEE. The chain's CDR3 is CASSLSGTGYTDTQYF. Here the CDR3 DNA reads TGTGCCAGCAGCTTGTCGGGGACAGGGTACACAGATACGCAGTATTTT.

V usage is TRBV12-3 or TRBV12-4 and J usage is TRBJ1-2, with a possible D match to TRBD1 (6 bases). V was pared by 3 bases and J by 4 bases, with 9 bases between. The CDR3 has 13 residues. The CDR3, as DNA: TGTGCCAGCAGTTTTCAACAGGGCTATGGCTACACCTTC. It specifies CASSFQQGYGYTF.

This chain joins TRBV2 and TRBJ1-1, with TRBD1 identical over 8 bases. V trimming: 5 bases; J trimming: 1 base; junction bases outside the gene matches: 6. The CDR3 has 15 residues. Germline V gene sequence: CDR1 SNHLY, CDR2 FYNNEI. The CDR3 protein is CASSNPGQANTEAFF. Here the CDR3 DNA reads TGTGCCAGCAGTAACCCGGGACAGGCGAACACTGAAGCTTTCTTT.

The V call is TRBV25-1, the J call TRBJ2-2, with 7 nucleotides matching TRBD1. With V trimmed by 5 bases and J by 7 bases, 7 bases remained unmatched. Looked up from germline, CDR1 is MGHDK and CDR2 is SYGVNS. The CDR3 extends over 14 amino acids. In nucleotides, the CDR3 is TGTGCCAGCAGTCGGGACAGTCTAGGCGGGGAGCTGTTTTTT. Amino acids: CASSRDSLGGELFF.

V is TRBV7-3 and J is TRBJ1-2; 9 nucleotides line up with TRBD1. V gave up 0 bases and J gave up 7 bases; unmatched junction bases: 9. CDR3 length: 16 residues. Germline values: CDR1 SGHTA, CDR2 FQGTGA. CDR3 nucleotides: TGTGCCAGCAGCTTAACGCCCGGGACAGGGTCCTTTGGCTACACCTTC. Translating it yields CASSLTPGTGSFGYTF. Looking up the rest from reference TRBV7-3 and TRBJ1-2 gives the full variable domain: GAGVSQTPSNKVTEKGKYVELRCDPISGHTALYWYRQSLGQGPEFLIYFQGTGAADDSGLPNDRFFAVRPEGSVSTLKIQRTERGDSAVYLCASSLTPGTGSFGYTFGSGTRLTVV.

V and J are TRBV19 and TRBJ2-1; 12 nucleotides line up with TRBD2. V was pared by 1 base and J by 5 bases, with 3 bases of the junction left unmatched. The CDR3 spans 16 residues. Germline CDR1 is LNHDA and CDR2 is SQIVND (reference sequence). The CDR3 loop is CASSIVGLAGNNEQFF. In DNA, the CDR3 is TGTGCCAGTAGTATAGTAGGACTAGCGGGGAACAATGAGCAGTTCTTC.

In its sample, this clone was seen once. The chain couples TRBV19 to TRBJ1-2; D possibly corresponds to TRBD1 (5 bases). The CDR3 extends over 14 amino acids. Germline V gives CDR1 LNHDA, CDR2 SQIVND (reference sequence). V dropped 5 bases and J dropped 3 bases, with 13 bases sitting between them. CDR3 amino acids: CASSLTGTYYGYTF. The DNA of the CDR3 is TGTGCCAGTAGTCTTACCGGGACTTACTATGGCTACACCTTC.

The chain is built from TRBV7-2 and TRBJ2-7; 16 nucleotides agree with TRBD2. The germline gives CDR1 SGHTA, CDR2 FQGNSA. J was trimmed by 4 bases and V by 0 bases; bases with no gene match: 12. This CDR3 spans 20 amino acids. This CDR3 reads CASSLAAGTSGRAAVYEQYF. The CDR3 DNA follows: TGTGCCAGCAGCTTAGCAGCCGGGACTAGCGGGAGGGCCGCTGTGTACGAGCAGTACTTC.

The chain has TRBV5-1 and TRBJ2-3, with 14 bases fitting TRBD2. V dropped 2 bases and J dropped 2; count of bases not matched to a gene: 4. CDR3 length: 17 amino acids. The germline V gene has CDR1 SGHRS and CDR2 YFSETQ. CDR3 nucleotides: TGCGCCAGCAGCTTTAGGACTAGCGGGGGGTTCACAGATACGCAGTATTTT. Translating it yields CASSFRTSGGFTDTQYF.

The chain joins TRBV29-1 to TRBJ2-1; 9 bases agree with TRBD1. J lost 6 bases, V lost 7 bases, and 7 bases had no gene match. Germline V lookup: CDR1 SQVTM, CDR2 ANQGSEA. This CDR3 has 13 amino acids. The CDR3 DNA reads TGCAGCGGCACGGGACAGGGACGCAATGAGCAGTTCTTC. It translates to CSGTGQGRNEQFF.

The V and J genes are TRBV5-1 and TRBJ2-1; weak D call: TRBD1 (6 bases). V was cut by 1 base and J by 10 bases, with 18 bases left in between. This CDR3 has 15 residues. The germline V gene has CDR1 SGHRS and CDR2 YFSETQ. The CDR3: CASSLIEQGLGEQFF. The CDR3 DNA is TGCGCCAGCAGCTTGATTGAACAGGGCCTGGGGGAGCAGTTCTTC.

The chain uses TRBV13 and TRBJ2-1; 9 bases align to TRBD2. CDR3 size: 21 residues. V shed 0 bases and J 0 bases; nucleotides not matched to a gene: 15. Germline loops: CDR1 PRHDT, CDR2 FYEKMQ (reference sequence). The CDR3 spells CASSLGRVTGGRERSYNEQFF. The CDR3 nucleotides read TGTGCCAGCAGCTTAGGCCGAGTTACTGGCGGGAGGGAACGCTCCTACAATGAGCAGTTCTTC.

This clone was recorded once. The V and J genes are TRBV5-1 and TRBJ1-4; possible D gene TRBD1, 6 bases. The germline CDR1 and CDR2 sequences are SGHRS and YFSETQ. Between the trimmed V and J ends, which lost 0 bases and 0 bases, there was a span of 15 bases. This CDR3 spans 18 amino acids. DNA for the CDR3: TGCGCCAGCAGCTTGGAGGGGGTATTTGGGGCAACTAATGAAAAACTGTTTTTT. This gives the protein CASSLEGVFGATNEKLFF. Variable domain in full (rest from reference TRBV5-1 and TRBJ1-4): KAGVTQTPRYLIKTRGQQVTLSCSPISGHRSVSWYQQTPGQGLQFLFEYFSETQRNKGNFPGRFSGRQFSNSRSEMNVSTLELGDSALYLCASSLEGVFGATNEKLFFGSGTQLSVL.

This chain joins TRBV10-3 and TRBJ1-1; D is perhaps TRBD1 (5 bases). Per germline, CDR1 ENHRY and CDR2 SYGVKD. V was shortened by 3 bases and J by 0 bases, with 8 bases between the two germline ends. The CDR3 is 14 residues long. CDR3 nucleotide sequence: TGTGCCATCAGTGAACCGACAGTGAACACTGAAGCTTTCTTT. This gives the protein CAISEPTVNTEAFF.

The chain employs TRBV19 and TRBJ1-1; a possible D gene is TRBD1 (5 bases). V was cut by 10 bases and J by 0 bases, with 12 bases left in between. CDR3 length equals 13 residues. Germline V gene data show CDR1 as LNHDA and CDR2 as SQIVND (reference sequence). The CDR3 sequence is CATKGLMNTEAFF. The CDR3 DNA reads TGTGCCACCAAGGGACTCATGAACACTGAAGCTTTCTTT.

V gene TRBV2 combines with J gene TRBJ1-2; 9 bases are a match to TRBD1. The CDR3 has 14 residues. Trimming at V came to 6 bases and at J to 4 bases, leaving 6 bases not matched to a gene. Germline-derived CDR1 and CDR2 are SNHLY and FYNNEI. The CDR3 sequence is CASRGQGGIYGYTF. CDR3 in DNA: TGTGCCAGCAGGGGACAGGGTGGGATCTATGGCTACACCTTC.

V is TRBV3-1 (or the pseudogene TRBV3-2) and J is TRBJ2-5; TRBD2 agrees at 14 bases. CDR1 and CDR2 (germline): LGHDT, YNNKEL (reference sequence). V gave up 0 bases and J gave up 4 bases; unmatched junction bases: 13. The CDR3 is 20 residues long. The CDR3 loop is CASSQDPQGLAGDGGETQYF. DNA for the CDR3: TGTGCCAGCAGCCAAGACCCACAGGGACTAGCGGGAGACGGCGGAGAGACCCAGTACTTC.

In regard to this clone: At one end the junction does not follow the germline gene, possibly because of a read error. The chain has TRBV2 and TRBJ1-1; D is undetermined. CDR1 is SNHLY and CDR2 is FYNNEI in the germline V gene. This CDR3 spans 13 amino acids. This CDR3 reads CTSGLEVNTEAFF. CDR3 DNA sequence: TGTACCAGCGGCCTAGAAGTGAACACTGAAGCTTTCTTT. The full variable domain, its missing parts supplied by reference TRBV2 and TRBJ1-1, is EPEVTQTPSHQVTQMGQEVILRCVPISNHLYFYWYRQILGQKVEFLVSFYNNEISEKSEIFDDQFSVERPDGSNFTLKIRSTKLEDSAMYFCTSGLEVNTEAFFGQGTRLTVV.

V usage is TRBV9 and J usage is TRBJ2-7; the D gene is possibly TRBD1 (5 bases). The CDR3 runs to 14 residues. V lost 4 bases to trimming and J lost 2 bases, with 13 bases between them. The germline CDR1 and CDR2 sequences are SGDLS and YYNGEE. The CDR3, as DNA: TGTGCCAGCAGCCGCGCAGGCAGGGCCTACGAGCAGTACTTC. This encodes CASSRAGRAYEQYF.

The chain combines TRBV6-6 with TRBJ2-7; maybe TRBD1 (6 bases). Trimming stripped 5 bases from V and 8 bases from J, with 10 bases between. This CDR3 has 11 residues. Germline V CDR1 and CDR2: MNHNY, SVGAGI (reference sequence). DNA for the CDR3: TGTGCCAGCAGTGAGGGACAAAAGCAGTACTTC. Translated, it gives CASSEGQKQYF.